These T cell receptor beta chains were read from a single sample in a study of technical replicates of blood from several donors. Clones were sequenced by immunoSEQ multiplex PCR, and TCRdb holds only the in-frame ones, with some missing. The table shows fewer than 100,000 clones, with around 97% occurring only once. The specimen was T cells isolated from PBMCs. These receptors were taken from a human donor in good health. Each CDR3 is given with its conserved first and last residue. A D gene is named only where the DNA matches it firmly. The size field is filled for only some rows; it gives once, few, many or a size class.

d_gene	abundance	v_gene	len	j_gene	CDR3aa	CDR3nt
NA	NA	TRBV6-5	14	TRBJ1-2	CASSLVYGTNGYTF	TGTGCCAGCAGCCTAGTCTACGGGACTAATGGCTACACCTTC
TRBD1	NA	TRBV28	20	TRBJ2-7	CASSSELEPPGGLTVWGQYF	TGTGCCAGCAGTTCCGAACTCGAGCCCCCAGGGGGCCTTACGGTTTGGGGGCAGTACTTC
NA	NA	TRBV9	18	TRBJ2-3	CASSPTGSWGVGTDTQYF	TGTGCCAGCAGCCCCACAGGATCATGGGGGGTCGGCACAGATACGCAGTATTTT
TRBD2	NA	TRBV19	15	TRBJ2-7	CASSPVRGAVHEQYF	TGTGCCAGTAGCCCTGTGCGGGGGGCTGTCCACGAGCAGTACTTC
TRBD1	NA	TRBV5-1	16	TRBJ2-1	CASSPDRGVDNGEQFF	TGCGCCAGCAGTCCGGACAGGGGGGTAGACAACGGTGAGCAGTTCTTC
NA	few	TRBV12-5	16	TRBJ1-5	CASGLVIKGRDQPQHF	TGTGCTAGTGGTTTGGTAATAAAAGGGAGGGATCAGCCCCAGCATTTT
TRBD1	NA	TRBV14	14	TRBJ2-7	CASSQGTGPYEQYF	TGTGCCAGCAGCCAAGGGACAGGGCCCTACGAGCAGTACTTC
NA	NA	TRBV28	12	TRBJ1-2	CASSSLEVSYTF	TGTGCCAGCAGTTCCCTTGAGGTGAGCTACACCTTC
NA	NA	TRBV5-1	13	TRBJ1-5	CASSTGYNQPQHF	TGCGCCAGCAGCACAGGTTACAATCAGCCCCAGCATTTT
NA	NA	TRBV7-6	13	TRBJ1-1	CASSPTANTEAFF	TGTGCCAGCAGCCCGACAGCGAACACTGAAGCTTTCTTT
TRBD1	NA	TRBV5-1	18	TRBJ1-3	CASSLGYRDRGAGNTIYF	TGCGCCAGCAGCTTGGGCTACCGGGACAGGGGGGCTGGAAACACCATATATTTT
TRBD1	NA	TRBV6-5	14	TRBJ2-7	CASRPGTGSYEQYF	TGTGCCAGCAGACCCGGGACAGGCTCCTACGAGCAGTACTTC
TRBD1	NA	TRBV6-5	15	TRBJ1-3	CASRGTGPRGNTIYF	TGTGCCAGCAGAGGGACAGGACCGAGGGGAAACACCATATATTTT
NA	NA	TRBV9	20	TRBJ2-6	CASSGRVIRDRASGANVLTF	TGTGCCAGCAGCGGGAGGGTGATCAGGGACAGAGCCTCTGGGGCCAACGTCCTGACTTTC
NA	NA	TRBV4-2	14	TRBJ1-4	CASSQDSGYEKLFF	TGTGCCAGCAGCCAAGATTCAGGGTATGAAAAACTGTTTTTT
TRBD2	NA	TRBV5-1	18	TRBJ2-7	CASSIRTSGNGRVYEQYF	TGCGCCAGCAGCATTCGGACTAGCGGGAATGGGAGGGTTTACGAGCAGTACTTC
NA	once	TRBV10-3	17	TRBJ2-3	CAISESPKRRVTDTQYF	TGTGCCATCAGTGAGTCCCCTAAGAGGCGGGTAACAGATACGCAGTATTTT
TRBD2	NA	TRBV14	15	TRBJ2-7	CASSQFLAGGHEQYF	TGTGCCAGCAGCCAATTTCTAGCGGGAGGGCATGAGCAGTACTTC
TRBD1	NA	TRBV28	14	TRBJ2-4	CASVGTVAKNIQYF	TGTGCCAGCGTAGGGACAGTAGCCAAAAACATTCAGTACTTC
NA	NA	TRBV7-9	14	TRBJ2-5	CASSRKGLVETQYF	TGTGCCAGCAGCAGAAAGGGGTTGGTAGAGACCCAGTACTTC
NA	NA	TRBV30	13	TRBJ2-5	CAWRRVARETQYF	TGTGCCTGGAGGAGGGTAGCGCGGGAGACCCAGTACTTC
TRBD1	NA	TRBV27	14	TRBJ1-2	CASSYRQGADGYTF	TGTGCCAGCAGTTACCGACAGGGGGCAGATGGCTACACCTTC
TRBD2	NA	TRBV7-9	16	TRBJ2-5	CASSVGTSGSMGAQYF	TGTGCCAGCAGCGTCGGGACTAGCGGCTCCATGGGGGCCCAGTACTTC